This T cell receptor (beta chain) was found in a study of CD8 T cells in ankylosing spondylitis. Study outcomes and limitations: A motif in TCR beta, a set of about 8 highly homologous variants, appeared characteristic of ankylosing spondylitis blood.

In its sample, this clonotype was seen once. What it binds is not known. J lost 5 bases, V lost 0 bases, and 1 base had no gene match. The CDR3 contains 15 residues. Germline lookup yields CDR1 DFQATT and CDR2 SNEGSKA (reference sequence). TCRdb re-called the 5' RACE reads through MiXCR, storing one row per CDR3 protein. The repertoire has 350,000 to 550,000 distinct CDR3 sequences, about 24% of them found once; the top ten carry about 0.92%. This chain uses TRBV20-1 with TRBJ2-1, with 13 bases aligning to TRBD2. The specimen sequenced was blood, either unsorted or a sorted T cell fraction (not recorded which). The source is a male donor with ankylosing spondylitis. The CDR3 is CSAREGLAGDNEQFF. CDR3 nucleotide sequence: TGCAGTGCTAGAGAAGGACTAGCGGGAGACAATGAGCAGTTCTTC.